The T cell receptor beta chain under discussion was sequenced for a study of blood T cell repertoires in COVID-19. In the study overall: T cells, B-cell-depleted T cells, or PBMCs provided the cDNA or gDNA that served as material.

Authors' processing steps: From reference gene primer amplification, estimates of nucleated cell counts were derived. This table comes from immunoSEQ multiplex PCR, and its TCRdb copy is limited to in-frame clones, with some not included. The D gene and trimming were derived from the DNA, and the V and J assignments and clone size from that table. Of 300,000 to 400,000 clones detected, around nine tenths appear once; the ten largest clones hold 5.5% to 7.5%. Unmatched junction bases numbered 0, after V lost 3 bases and J lost 1 base. This CDR3 has 13 residues. The chain employs TRBV12-3 or TRBV12-4 and TRBJ2-7; 7 bases line up with TRBD1. The source of this sequence is a woman between 65 and 79 years old with COVID-19, enrolled during active disease. The specimen was peripheral blood. CDR3: CASSLGQSYEQYF. The CDR3 DNA is TGTGCCAGCAGTTTGGGACAGTCCTACGAGCAGTACTTC.